This T cell receptor beta chain was captured by sequencing in a study of blood T cell repertoires in COVID-19. Study at large: COVID-19 samples from acute and convalescent phases originated in the United States, Italy and Spain. T cells, B-cell-depleted T cells, or PBMCs provided the cDNA or gDNA that served as material.

Per the authors' pipeline: Estimation of nucleated cell counts relied on the amplification of reference gene primers. The data were produced by immunoSEQ multiplex PCR, yet TCRdb's version contains in-frame clones alone and is incomplete. Clone size and the V and J calls come from that table; the DNA yielded D and trimming. Among 180,000 or so clones listed, about 85% were seen once. Patients of the Seattle cohort, enrolled during active infection, were followed longitudinally. The CDR3 totals 13 residues. Germline V gene lookup returns CDR1 MNHEY and CDR2 SVGAGI. Trimming cost V 2 bases and J 9 bases, with 8 bases left between them.

The chain is built from TRBV6-5 and TRBJ1-6; the D gene is possibly TRBD1 (5 bases). The source is a person aged 70 to 85 with COVID-19, enrolled during active disease. Sequenced sample: peripheral blood. The chain's CDR3 is CASSYGQGSPLHF. CDR3 sequence (DNA): TGTGCCAGCAGTTACGGTCAGGGTTCACCCCTCCACTTT.